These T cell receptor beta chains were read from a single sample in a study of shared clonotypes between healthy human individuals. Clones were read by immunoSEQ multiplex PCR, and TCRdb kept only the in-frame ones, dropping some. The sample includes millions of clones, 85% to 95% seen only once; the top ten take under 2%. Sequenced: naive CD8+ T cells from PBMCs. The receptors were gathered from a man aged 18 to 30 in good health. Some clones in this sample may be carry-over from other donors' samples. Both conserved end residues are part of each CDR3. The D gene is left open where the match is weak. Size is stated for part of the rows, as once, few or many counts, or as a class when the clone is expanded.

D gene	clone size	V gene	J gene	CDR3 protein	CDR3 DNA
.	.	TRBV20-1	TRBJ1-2	CSALSGGGYTF	TGCAGTGCACTCTCCGGAGGTGGCTACACCTTC
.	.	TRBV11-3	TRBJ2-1	CASSLRGDNEQFF	TGTGCCAGCAGCTTAAGGGGGGACAATGAGCAGTTCTTC
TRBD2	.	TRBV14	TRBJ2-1	CASSPKREFYNEQFF	TGTGCCAGCAGCCCGAAGCGGGAGTTCTACAATGAGCAGTTCTTC
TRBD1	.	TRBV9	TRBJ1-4	CASSAWDRGLEKLFF	TGTGCCAGCAGCGCCTGGGACAGGGGATTAGAAAAACTGTTTTTT
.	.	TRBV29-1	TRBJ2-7	CSATGGGGYEQYF	TGCAGCGCCACGGGAGGAGGGGGCTACGAGCAGTACTTC
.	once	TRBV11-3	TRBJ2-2	CASSPGANTGELFF	TGTGCCAGCAGCCCTGGGGCCAACACCGGGGAGCTGTTTTTT
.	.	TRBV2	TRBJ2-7	CASLSALSTYEQYF	TGTGCCAGCCTCTCGGCGTTATCCACCTACGAGCAGTACTTC
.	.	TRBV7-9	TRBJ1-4	CASSLSPRNEKLFF	TGTGCCAGCAGCTTATCCCCTCGGAATGAAAAACTGTTTTTT
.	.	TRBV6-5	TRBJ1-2	CASSPGQSGNYGYTF	TGTGCCAGCAGTCCAGGACAAAGCGGGAACTATGGCTACACCTTC
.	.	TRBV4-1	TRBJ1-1	CASSQVGTMNTEAFF	TGCGCCAGCAGCCAAGTGGGGACGATGAACACTGAAGCTTTCTTT
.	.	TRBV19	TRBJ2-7	CASSTRGASFYEQYF	TGTGCCAGTAGTACCCGGGGAGCGTCTTTCTACGAGCAGTACTTC
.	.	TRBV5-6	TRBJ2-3	CASSLGGITDTQYF	TGTGCCAGCAGCTTGGGAGGAATAACAGATACGCAGTATTTT
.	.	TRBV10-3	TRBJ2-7	CAAALGRGDEQYF	TGTGCCGCCGCACTAGGTAGGGGCGACGAGCAGTACTTC
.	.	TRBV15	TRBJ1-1	CATSRDLKNTEAFF	TGTGCCACCAGCAGAGATCTGAAGAACACTGAAGCTTTCTTT
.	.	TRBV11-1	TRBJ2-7	CASSSTESYEQYF	TGTGCCAGCAGCTCGACAGAGAGCTACGAGCAGTACTTC
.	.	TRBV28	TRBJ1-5	CASSQSQPQHF	TGTGCCAGCAGCCAGAGTCAGCCCCAGCATTTT
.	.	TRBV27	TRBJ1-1	CASSLSGRVPEAFF	TGTGCCAGCAGTTTAAGCGGCAGGGTCCCTGAAGCTTTCTTT
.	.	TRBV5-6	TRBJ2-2	CASSRGTLWGTGELFF	TGTGCCAGCAGTAGGGGGACGCTCTGGGGCACCGGGGAGCTGTTTTTT
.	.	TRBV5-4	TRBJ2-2	CASSLRGKANTGELFF	TGTGCCAGCAGCTTGCGGGGTAAAGCGAACACCGGGGAGCTGTTTTTT
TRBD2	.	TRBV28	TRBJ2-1	CASSFRGGYNEQFF	TGTGCCAGCAGTTTCCGGGGGGGTTACAATGAGCAGTTCTTC
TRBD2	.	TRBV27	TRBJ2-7	CASSPTWTSGGEQYF	TGTGCCAGCAGTCCCACCTGGACTAGCGGAGGCGAGCAGTACTTC
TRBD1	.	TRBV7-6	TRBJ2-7	CASSPGQSSSYEQYF	TGTGCCAGCAGTCCGGGACAGTCGAGCTCCTACGAGCAGTACTTC
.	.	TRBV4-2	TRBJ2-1	CASSPFQGYNEQFF	TGTGCCAGCAGCCCTTTTCAGGGGTACAATGAGCAGTTCTTC
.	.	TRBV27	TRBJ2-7	CASSFGLPSYEQYF	TGTGCCAGCAGTTTCGGCCTCCCCTCCTACGAGCAGTACTTC
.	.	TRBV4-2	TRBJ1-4	CASSQDLELKF	TGTGCCAGCAGCCAAGATCTAGAGCTGAAGTTT
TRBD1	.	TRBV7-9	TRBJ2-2	CASSPRTGTNTGELFF	TGTGCCAGCAGCCCCCGGACAGGGACAAACACCGGGGAGCTGTTTTTT
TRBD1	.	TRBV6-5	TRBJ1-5	CASSYRTGGQPQHF	TGTGCCAGCAGTTACCGGACAGGGGGGCAGCCCCAGCATTTT
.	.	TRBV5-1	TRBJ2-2	CASSTHTGPNTGELFF	TGCGCCAGCAGCACGCATACAGGGCCTAACACCGGGGAGCTGTTTTTT
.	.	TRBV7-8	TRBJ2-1	CASNPHRSYNEQFF	TGTGCCAGCAATCCCCACAGGAGCTACAATGAGCAGTTCTTC
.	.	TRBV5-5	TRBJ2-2	CASSLSQNTGELFF	TGTGCCAGCAGCTTGAGTCAAAACACCGGGGAGCTGTTTTTT
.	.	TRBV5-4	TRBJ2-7	CASSLGRGTQYEQYF	TGTGCCAGCAGCTTGGGAAGGGGTACCCAGTACGAGCAGTACTTC
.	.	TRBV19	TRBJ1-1	CASSIDTENTEAFF	TGTGCCAGTAGTATAGATACAGAGAACACTGAAGCTTTCTTT
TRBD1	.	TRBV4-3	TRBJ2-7	CASSRTGSYEQYF	TGCGCCAGCAGCCGGACAGGGAGTTACGAGCAGTACTTC
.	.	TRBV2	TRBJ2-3	CASSEWDGDMLSTDTQYF	TGTGCCAGCAGTGAATGGGATGGGGATATGTTGAGCACAGATACGCAGTATTTT
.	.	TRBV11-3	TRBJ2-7	CASSLGRGPYEQYF	TGTGCCAGCAGCTTAGGGCGAGGTCCCTACGAGCAGTACTTC
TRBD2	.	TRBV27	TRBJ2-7	CASSLSASGRVGEQYF	TGTGCCAGCAGTTTATCGGCTAGCGGGAGGGTGGGCGAGCAGTACTTC
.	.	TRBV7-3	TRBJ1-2	CASSPLQTPNGYTF	TGTGCCAGCAGCCCCCTTCAGACCCCGAATGGCTACACCTTC
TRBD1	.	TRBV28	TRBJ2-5	CASSPRTILGGKETQYF	TGTGCCAGCAGTCCAAGGACGATCCTAGGGGGCAAAGAGACCCAGTACTTC
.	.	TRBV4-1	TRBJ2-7	CASSQQYEQYF	TGCGCCAGCAGCCAACAATACGAGCAGTACTTC
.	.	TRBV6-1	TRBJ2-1	CASSVVGSYNEQFF	TGTGCCAGCAGTGTGGTCGGCTCCTACAATGAGCAGTTCTTC